The 26 T cell receptor beta chains listed next were all sequenced from one sample in a study of T cell responses to AZD1222 COVID-19 vaccine. The repertoire was sequenced with immunoSEQ multiplex PCR; TCRdb's copy has only in-frame clones and lacks some. The sample carries approximately 200,000 clones, almost 95% recorded once. The sequences come from peripheral blood, collected on day 0 of AZD1222 vaccination. The receptors derive from an adult in good health.

A single count supports this clone. The chain has TRBV3-1 (or the pseudogene TRBV3-2) and TRBJ1-2; D gene uncertain. CDR3 length: 13 amino acids. The ends were cut back, 4 bases at V and 8 bases at J, with 14 bases in the middle. Germline V lookup: CDR1 LGHDT, CDR2 YNNKEL (reference sequence). The CDR3 is CASSLNQAAGYTF. CDR3 DNA: TGTGCCAGCAGCCTAAACCAAGCCGCCGGCTACACCTTC.

This chain uses TRBV10-1 with TRBJ2-5, with D unresolved. Trimming pared 0 bases from V and 5 bases from J, leaving 16 bases between. Germline V gene data show CDR1 as WNHNN and CDR2 as SYGVQD (reference sequence). The CDR3 consists of 16 residues. The CDR3 region has the DNA TGCGCCAGCAGTGAGTCGCTCCTTTGGCCCCTGGAGACCCAGTACTTC. It codes for CASSESLLWPLETQYF.

This chain links TRBV5-1 with TRBJ2-1; D is unresolved. Germline V lookup: CDR1 SGHRS, CDR2 YFSETQ. The CDR3 covers 15 residues. Trimming removed 3 bases from V and 1 base from J, with 11 bases in between. The CDR3 coding sequence is TGCGCCAGCAGCTCAGGTGGCGGTTCCTACAATGAGCAGTTCTTC. Its translation is CASSSGGGSYNEQFF.

The chain recombines TRBV18 with TRBJ1-1; D call uncertain. Germline V lookup: CDR1 KGHSH, CDR2 LQKENI. Trimming took off 3 bases at V and 0 bases at J, with 23 bases between the two ends. The CDR3 is made up of 19 amino acids. The CDR3 region is CASSPIPPSRVGMNTEAFF. CDR3 bases: TGTGCCAGCTCACCGATTCCCCCGAGTAGGGTCGGAATGAACACTGAAGCTTTCTTT.

This chain links TRBV9 with TRBJ1-2; TRBD1 matches 7 bases. Trimming took 0 bases from V and 6 from J; bases not matched to a gene: 5. There are 14 residues in the CDR3. CDR1 is SGDLS and CDR2 is YYNGEE in the germline V gene. The CDR3 coding sequence is TGTGCCAGCAGCGTAGGGTTCAGGGGGGATGGCTACACCTTC. Translating it yields CASSVGFRGDGYTF. Full variable domain (remainder filled in from reference TRBV9 and TRBJ1-2): DSGVTQTPKHLITATGQRVTLRCSPRSGDLSVYWYQQSLDQGLQFLIQYYNGEERAKGNILERFSAQQFPDLHSELNLSSLELGDSALYFCASSVGFRGDGYTFGSGTRLTVV.

This chain connects TRBV6-4 to TRBJ1-6, with D uncertain. The germline CDR1 and CDR2 sequences are MRHNA and SNTAGT. This CDR3 is built from 13 residues. V lost 0 bases to trimming and J lost 15 bases, with 12 bases between them. The CDR3 sequence is CASSDSGNHVLHF. The CDR3 nucleotides read TGTGCCAGCAGTGACTCGGGAAACCACGTCCTCCACTTT.

The rearrangement links TRBV7-8 to TRBJ1-2; D is unresolved. This CDR3 has 15 residues. Germline values: CDR1 SGHVS, CDR2 FQNEAQ. Trimming left V 6 bases short and J 0 bases short, with 14 bases between. The CDR3 region is CASSSYRNPNYGYTF. In DNA form, the CDR3 reads TGTGCCAGCAGTTCGTACAGAAACCCTAACTATGGCTACACCTTC.

The chain carries TRBV7-9 and TRBJ2-6; D gene ambiguous. CDR1 is SEHNR, CDR2 FQNEAQ, per germline (reference sequence). V was trimmed by 2 bases and J by 4 bases, leaving 15 bases between them. CDR3 size: 17 residues. The DNA for the CDR3 is TGTGCCAGCAGCTTATCCGCTCGCATCCCCGGGGCCAACGTCCTGACTTTC. Translated: CASSLSARIPGANVLTF.

V and J are TRBV27 and TRBJ2-6; TRBD1 matches at 7 bases. The CDR3 is 14 amino acids. Germline V lookup: CDR1 MNHEY, CDR2 SMNVEV (reference sequence). Germline trimming cut 5 bases from V and 4 bases from J; bases unmatched to any gene: 2. Written as DNA, the CDR3 is TGTGCCAGCAGTAGGGGGCGGGGGGCCAACGTCCTGACTTTC. It encodes CASSRGRGANVLTF.

The J gene is TRBJ1-2, the V gene TRBV2; D is undetermined. Germline-derived CDR1 and CDR2 are SNHLY and FYNNEI. The CDR3 spans 14 residues. With 1 base removed from V and 2 bases from J, the gap between germline ends came to 8 bases. The CDR3 loop reads CASSEGTENYGYTF. The CDR3 DNA reads as TGTGCCAGCAGTGAAGGGACCGAGAACTATGGCTACACCTTC.

J is TRBJ2-1 and V is TRBV6-5, with 13 bases identical to TRBD2. CDR3 length equals 15 residues. The junction had 9 bases not matched to a gene; V was cut back by 6 bases and J by 10 bases. Germline V gene data show CDR1 as MNHEY and CDR2 as SVGAGI. CDR3 protein: CASRTSGRGPPEQFF. The CDR3 bases are TGTGCCAGCAGAACTAGCGGGAGGGGTCCCCCGGAGCAGTTCTTC.

This clone was observed a single time. The chain recombines TRBV9 with TRBJ2-7, with TRBD2 identical over 7 bases. The CDR3 is 16 amino acids. Per germline, CDR1 SGDLS and CDR2 YYNGEE. The junction had 11 bases not matched to a gene; V was cut back by 3 bases and J by 2 bases. CDR3 bases: TGTGCCAGCAGCGGACCTAGCGGAGGGGTCCCCTACGAGCAGTACTTC. Translating gives CASSGPSGGVPYEQYF.

The chain carries TRBV28 and TRBJ1-2, with D hard to call. Germline CDR1 is MDHEN and CDR2 is SYDVKM. V lost 7 bases and J 4 bases, leaving 10 bases between the germline ends. CDR3 length equals 12 residues. The CDR3 sequence is CASIRTPYGYTF. The CDR3, as DNA: TGTGCCAGCATTCGGACTCCCTATGGCTACACCTTC.

The rearrangement joins TRBV7-2 to TRBJ1-2; D gene uncertain. From germline, CDR1 is SGHTA and CDR2 FQGNSA. The CDR3 is 15 residues long. Trimming took 1 base from V and 4 from J, leaving 13 bases between them. The CDR3 region has the DNA TGTGCCAGCAGCTTAGTTGCAGGCGAGAGCTATGGCTACACCTTC. This gives the protein CASSLVAGESYGYTF.

V gene TRBV5-6 combines with J gene TRBJ1-3; the match to TRBD1 covers 8 bases. The CDR3 loop spans 15 amino acids. Per germline, CDR1 SGHDT and CDR2 YYEEEE. With 0 bases clipped from V and 6 bases from J, the junction kept 5 bases outside the gene matches. CDR3 in amino acids: CASSLGRGRVNTIYF. The CDR3 DNA reads as TGTGCCAGCAGCTTGGGCAGGGGGCGCGTAAACACCATATATTTT.

The gene calls are TRBV25-1 and TRBJ2-7; D is unclear. Germline V gene sequence: CDR1 MGHDK, CDR2 SYGVNS. There are 15 residues in the CDR3. The V end was cut by 2 bases, the J end by 2 bases, with 13 bases between. CDR3 loop: CASSEGRQPAYEQYF. As DNA, the CDR3 is TGTGCCAGCAGTGAAGGTCGGCAGCCTGCCTACGAGCAGTACTTC.

The J gene is TRBJ1-1, the V gene TRBV15; D possibly corresponds to TRBD1 (5 bases). Germline V gene lookup returns CDR1 LNHNV and CDR2 YYDKDF (reference sequence). This CDR3 region has 14 residues. The germline V and J ends were trimmed by 4 bases and 1 base, with 10 bases remaining between them. The CDR3 sequence: CATSTRGPNTEAFF. As DNA, the CDR3 is TGTGCCACCAGCACGCGGGGACCGAACACTGAAGCTTTCTTT.

The chain links TRBV15 to TRBJ1-5; TRBD1 matches at 8 bases. The CDR3 runs 16 residues. Losses at the gene ends were 1 base for V and 2 bases for J; bases not matched to a gene: 4. CDR1 LNHNV and CDR2 YYDKDF come from the germline V gene (reference sequence). This CDR3 reads CATSRGDRPGNQPQHF. In DNA, the CDR3 is TGTGCCACCAGCAGAGGGGACAGGCCGGGCAATCAGCCCCAGCATTTT. Together with reference TRBV15 and TRBJ1-5, the CDR3 gives the full variable domain: DAMVIQNPRYQVTQFGKPVTLSCSQTLNHNVMYWYQQKSSQAPKLLFHYYDKDFNNEADTPDNFQSRRPNTSFCFLDIRSPGLGDTAMYLCATSRGDRPGNQPQHFGDGTRLSIL.

This chain uses TRBV25-1 with TRBJ2-4; the D gene is possibly TRBD2 (5 bases). Germline CDR1 is MGHDK and CDR2 is SYGVNS. CDR3 size: 14 residues. V dropped 3 bases and J dropped 6 bases, with 12 bases sitting between them. The CDR3 DNA reads TGTGCCAGCAGTGACTCTGCCCGGGGAAACATTCAGTACTTC. Amino acid sequence: CASSDSARGNIQYF.

V and J are TRBV11-2 and TRBJ2-7, with a possible D match to TRBD1 (6 bases). This CDR3 spans 15 amino acids. The V gene lost 4 bases and the J gene lost 2 bases, with 15 bases spanning the gap. Germline V gene data show CDR1 as SGHAT and CDR2 as FQNNGV. CDR3 DNA: TGTGCCAGCAGCTCCCGGGACAATTTTCCCTACGAGCAGTACTTC. Its translation: CASSSRDNFPYEQYF.

Concerning this clone itself: The same CDR3 can be traced to other DNA sequences in this sample. V gene TRBV4-1 combines with J gene TRBJ1-1; D gene unclear. The CDR3 covers 12 residues. V was shortened by 4 bases and J by 5 bases, with 8 bases between the two germline ends. The germline CDR1 and CDR2 sequences are MGHRA and YSYEKL. For the CDR3, the DNA is TGCGCCAGCAGCCCCCGAGGGACTGAAGCTTTCTTT. As protein: CASSPRGTEAFF.

The chain carries TRBV7-3 and TRBJ2-7, with D possibly matching TRBD2 (6 bases). Trimming took 1 base from V and 0 from J, leaving 10 bases between them. From germline, CDR1 is SGHTA and CDR2 FQGTGA. The CDR3 consists of 15 residues. CDR3 nucleotide sequence: TGTGCCAGCAGCTTAATAGCGGTGAGCTCCTACGAGCAGTACTTC. This sequence encodes CASSLIAVSSYEQYF.

The chain's CDR3 is CASSLLRGHEAFF. The CDR3 nucleotides are TGTGCCAGCAGCTTGTTACGGGGCCATGAAGCTTTCTTT. The chain couples TRBV5-4 to TRBJ1-1; possibly TRBD1 for D (5 bases). V lost 1 base and J lost 7, with 11 bases in between. The V gene's germline CDR1 is SGHNT and CDR2 YYREEE (reference sequence). The CDR3 sequence is 13 residues long.

The chain links TRBV24-1 to TRBJ2-1; D is perhaps TRBD2 (5 bases). Per germline, CDR1 KGHDR and CDR2 SFDVKD. The CDR3 has 16 amino acids. V lost 3 bases to trimming and J lost 0 bases, with 11 bases between them. In nucleotides, the CDR3 is TGTGCCACCAGTGATACGGACTCAGGCTCCTACAATGAGCAGTTCTTC. This encodes CATSDTDSGSYNEQFF.

The genes are TRBV30 and TRBJ2-7; tentative D call: TRBD2 (5 bases). The CDR3 consists of 12 residues. The ends were cut back, 1 base at V and 3 bases at J, with 7 bases in the middle. Germline V gives CDR1 GTSNPN, CDR2 SVGIG (reference sequence). CDR3 in amino acids: CAWSAGNYEQYF. CDR3 DNA sequence: TGTGCCTGGAGTGCCGGGAACTACGAGCAGTACTTC.

V usage is TRBV10-3 and J usage is TRBJ1-5; D unresolved. There are 13 residues in the CDR3. Trimming shortened V by 0 bases and J by 3 bases, and 3 bases separated the two germline ends. Germline V gene lookup returns CDR1 ENHRY and CDR2 SYGVKD. The DNA for the CDR3 is TGTGCCATCAGTGAGTCCGACAATCAGCCCCAGCATTTT. It translates to CAISESDNQPQHF.